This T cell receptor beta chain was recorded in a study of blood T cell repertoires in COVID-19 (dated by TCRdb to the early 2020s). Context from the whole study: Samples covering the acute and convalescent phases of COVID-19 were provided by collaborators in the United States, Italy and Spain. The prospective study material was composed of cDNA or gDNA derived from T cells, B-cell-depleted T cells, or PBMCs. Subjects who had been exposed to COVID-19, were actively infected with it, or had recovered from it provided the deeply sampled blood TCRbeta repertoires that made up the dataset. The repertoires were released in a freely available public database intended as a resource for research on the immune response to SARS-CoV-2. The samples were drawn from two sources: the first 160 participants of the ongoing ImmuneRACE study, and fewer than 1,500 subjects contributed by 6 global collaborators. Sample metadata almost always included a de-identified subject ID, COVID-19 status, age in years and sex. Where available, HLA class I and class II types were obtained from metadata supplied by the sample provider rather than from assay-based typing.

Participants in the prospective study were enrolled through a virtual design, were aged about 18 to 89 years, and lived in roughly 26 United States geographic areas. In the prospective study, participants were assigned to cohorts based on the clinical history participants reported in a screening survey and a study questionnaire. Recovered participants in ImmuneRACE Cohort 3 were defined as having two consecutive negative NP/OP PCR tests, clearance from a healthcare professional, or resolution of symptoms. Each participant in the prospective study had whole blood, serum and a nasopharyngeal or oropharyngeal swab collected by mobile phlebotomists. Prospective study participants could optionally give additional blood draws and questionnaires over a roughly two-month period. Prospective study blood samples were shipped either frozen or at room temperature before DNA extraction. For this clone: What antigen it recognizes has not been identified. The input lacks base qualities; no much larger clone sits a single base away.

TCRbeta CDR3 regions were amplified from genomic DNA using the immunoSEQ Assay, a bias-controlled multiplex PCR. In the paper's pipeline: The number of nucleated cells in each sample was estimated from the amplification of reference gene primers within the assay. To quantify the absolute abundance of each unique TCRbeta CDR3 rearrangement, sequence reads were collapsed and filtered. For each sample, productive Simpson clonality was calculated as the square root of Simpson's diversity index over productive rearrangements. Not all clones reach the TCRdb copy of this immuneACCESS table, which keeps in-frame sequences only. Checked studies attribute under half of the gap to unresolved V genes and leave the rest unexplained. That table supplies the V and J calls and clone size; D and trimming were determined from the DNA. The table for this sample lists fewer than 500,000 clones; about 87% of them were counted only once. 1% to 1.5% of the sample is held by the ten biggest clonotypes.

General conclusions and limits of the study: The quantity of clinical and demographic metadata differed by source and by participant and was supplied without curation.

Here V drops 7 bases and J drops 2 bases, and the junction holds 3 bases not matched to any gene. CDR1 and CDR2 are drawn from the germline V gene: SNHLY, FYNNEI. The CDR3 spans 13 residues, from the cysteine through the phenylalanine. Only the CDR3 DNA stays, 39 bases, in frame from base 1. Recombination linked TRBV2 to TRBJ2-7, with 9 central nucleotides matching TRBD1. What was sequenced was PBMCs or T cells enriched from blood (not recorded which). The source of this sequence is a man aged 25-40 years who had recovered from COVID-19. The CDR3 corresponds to CASTGTGTYEQYF. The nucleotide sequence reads TGTGCCAGCACCGGGACAGGGACCTACGAGCAGTACTTC.